The clone carrying this T cell receptor beta chain was seen repeatedly, ten times or more. Its antigen is not known. The entry originates in a study of T cells after posttransplantation cyclophosphamide. With V trimmed by 4 bases and J by 4 bases, 10 bases remained unmatched. CDR3 length equals 17 residues. From germline, CDR1 is SGHAT and CDR2 FQDESV (reference sequence). A marrow graft followed busulfan-fludarabine conditioning, with cyclophosphamide on days +3 and +4. Study outcomes and limitations: Donor-recipient repertoire similarity was low at 1-2 months, rising over year one. Recipient CMV seropositivity and CMV reactivation strongly tracked TRB clonality. Skin or GI-infiltrating T cells shared few TRB sequences with blood.

Assay used: immunoSEQ multiplex PCR; TCRdb lists only in-frame clones, some missing. Altogether 7,000 to 9,000 clones were found in the sample, and no singletons occur. The chain uses TRBV11-1 and TRBJ2-1; TRBD1 agrees at 10 bases. Specimen: PBMCs, collected after allogeneic stem cell transplant with posttransplant cyclophosphamide. The receptor comes from a male patient aged 18 to 29 who received an allogeneic stem cell transplant from an unrelated donor, was CMV-positive, and had acute and chronic GVHD. The graft donor may account for some of the T cells. The CDR3 region has the DNA TGTGCCAGCAGCTCGGGACAGGGGATCCGTTTATACAATGAGCAGTTCTTC. Protein: CASSSGQGIRLYNEQFF.